A selection of T cell receptor beta chains follows, all from one sample in a study of shared clonotypes between healthy human individuals. Repertoires were generated with immunoSEQ multiplex PCR, while TCRdb's copy carries only in-frame clones and drops some. The table includes about 1.1 million clones, 75% to 80% detected once. The material sequenced was memory CD4+ T cells from PBMCs. The origin of the receptors is a man between 18 and 35 years old in good health. Some clones in this sample may be carry-over from other donors' samples. CDR3s include the opening cysteine and the closing phenylalanine or tryptophan. The D gene is left open where the match is weak. Not every row has a clone size; where given, it reads once, few, many or a size class.

cdr3_length: 16
d_call: .
j_call: TRBJ2-1
v_call: TRBV7-3
clone_size: .
cdr3_aa: CASSLMPTSVGGEQFF
cdr3_nt: TGTGCCAGCAGCTTAATGCCCACTAGTGTAGGGGGGGAGCAGTTCTTC

cdr3_length: 17
d_call: .
j_call: TRBJ1-3
v_call: TRBV5-1
clone_size: .
cdr3_aa: CASSLGHVRSSGNTIYF
cdr3_nt: TGCGCCAGCAGCTTGGGACACGTCAGAAGCTCTGGAAACACCATATATTTT

cdr3_length: 14
d_call: TRBD1
j_call: TRBJ2-1
v_call: TRBV7-2
clone_size: .
cdr3_aa: CASSLDRALHEQFF
cdr3_nt: TGTGCCAGCAGCTTGGACAGGGCGCTCCATGAGCAGTTCTTC

cdr3_length: 12
d_call: .
j_call: TRBJ1-2
v_call: TRBV19
clone_size: few
cdr3_aa: CASSLNLYGYTF
cdr3_nt: TGTGCCAGTAGCCTCAACCTCTATGGCTACACCTTC

cdr3_length: 13
d_call: .
j_call: TRBJ2-2
v_call: TRBV9
clone_size: few
cdr3_aa: CASSVAPPGELFF
cdr3_nt: TGTGCCAGCAGCGTAGCCCCACCCGGGGAGCTGTTTTTT

cdr3_length: 15
d_call: TRBD1
j_call: TRBJ2-5
v_call: TRBV6-1
clone_size: .
cdr3_aa: CASSEGDRDQETQYF
cdr3_nt: TGTGCCAGCAGTGAAGGGGACAGGGACCAAGAGACCCAGTACTTC

cdr3_length: 11
d_call: .
j_call: TRBJ1-2
v_call: TRBV2
clone_size: once
cdr3_aa: CASRQPYGYTF
cdr3_nt: TGTGCCAGCAGGCAGCCCTATGGCTACACCTTC

cdr3_length: 14
d_call: .
j_call: TRBJ2-1
v_call: TRBV15
clone_size: few
cdr3_aa: CATSRAGPYNEQFF
cdr3_nt: TGTGCCACCAGCAGAGCAGGACCTTACAATGAGCAGTTCTTC

cdr3_length: 13
d_call: TRBD2
j_call: TRBJ2-1
v_call: TRBV6-6
clone_size: .
cdr3_aa: CASNKRLADEQFF
cdr3_nt: TGTGCCAGCAACAAACGACTAGCGGATGAGCAGTTCTTC

cdr3_length: 14
d_call: TRBD2
j_call: TRBJ2-1
v_call: TRBV9
clone_size: .
cdr3_aa: CASSVALAGDEQFF
cdr3_nt: TGTGCCAGCAGCGTAGCACTAGCGGGAGATGAGCAGTTCTTC

cdr3_length: 18
d_call: .
j_call: TRBJ1-1
v_call: TRBV12-5
clone_size: .
cdr3_aa: CASGLVYTGTGLNTEAFF
cdr3_nt: TGTGCTAGTGGTTTGGTATATACCGGCACAGGGTTGAACACTGAAGCTTTCTTT

cdr3_length: 12
d_call: .
j_call: TRBJ2-5
v_call: TRBV30
clone_size: .
cdr3_aa: CAWSSGGETQYF
cdr3_nt: TGTGCCTGGTCCTCCGGGGGAGAGACCCAGTACTTC

cdr3_length: 16
d_call: TRBD2
j_call: TRBJ2-3
v_call: TRBV7-2
clone_size: .
cdr3_aa: CASSSPSGRRTDTQYF
cdr3_nt: TGTGCCAGCAGCTCCCCTAGCGGGAGGAGGACAGATACGCAGTATTTT

cdr3_length: 15
d_call: .
j_call: TRBJ2-3
v_call: TRBV4-2
clone_size: .
cdr3_aa: CASSQGAGGTHTQYF
cdr3_nt: TGTGCCAGCAGCCAAGGGGCAGGCGGCACACATACGCAGTATTTT

cdr3_length: 15
d_call: TRBD1
j_call: TRBJ2-7
v_call: TRBV5-1
clone_size: .
cdr3_aa: CASSLTGQANAEQYF
cdr3_nt: TGCGCCAGCAGCCTCACCGGACAGGCGAACGCCGAGCAGTACTTC

cdr3_length: 17
d_call: .
j_call: TRBJ2-3
v_call: TRBV28
clone_size: .
cdr3_aa: CASSFPALILSADTQYF
cdr3_nt: TGTGCCAGCAGTTTTCCGGCCCTGATTTTATCTGCAGATACGCAGTATTTT

cdr3_length: 12
d_call: .
j_call: TRBJ1-1
v_call: TRBV28
clone_size: .
cdr3_aa: CASSFRALEAFF
cdr3_nt: TGTGCCAGCAGTTTTAGGGCCCTAGAAGCTTTCTTT

cdr3_length: 15
d_call: .
j_call: TRBJ1-2
v_call: TRBV6-1
clone_size: .
cdr3_aa: CASSEFGRTFYGYTF
cdr3_nt: TGTGCCAGCAGTGAATTCGGGAGGACTTTCTATGGCTACACCTTC

cdr3_length: 13
d_call: .
j_call: TRBJ2-1
v_call: TRBV6-5
clone_size: .
cdr3_aa: CASKGGTYNEQFF
cdr3_nt: TGTGCCAGCAAGGGAGGAACCTACAATGAGCAGTTCTTC

cdr3_length: 13
d_call: .
j_call: TRBJ2-5
v_call: TRBV19
clone_size: .
cdr3_aa: CASSRGLLETQYF
cdr3_nt: TGTGCCAGTAGCCGGGGGCTTTTGGAGACCCAGTACTTC

cdr3_length: 11
d_call: .
j_call: TRBJ2-5
v_call: TRBV28
clone_size: .
cdr3_aa: CASIQRGTQYF
cdr3_nt: TGTGCCAGCATCCAAAGGGGGACCCAGTACTTC

cdr3_length: 12
d_call: .
j_call: TRBJ1-2
v_call: TRBV28
clone_size: .
cdr3_aa: CASSPRGNGYTF
cdr3_nt: TGTGCCAGCAGTCCAAGGGGAAATGGCTACACCTTC

cdr3_length: 21
d_call: TRBD2
j_call: TRBJ2-7
v_call: TRBV7-6
clone_size: .
cdr3_aa: CASSLGPRTSGSILPPYEQYF
cdr3_nt: TGTGCCAGCAGCTTAGGGCCAAGGACTAGCGGGAGCATACTTCCTCCCTACGAGCAGTACTTC

cdr3_length: 13
d_call: .
j_call: TRBJ1-2
v_call: TRBV18
clone_size: .
cdr3_aa: CASSSGANYGYTF
cdr3_nt: TGTGCCAGCTCATCGGGGGCTAACTATGGCTACACCTTC

cdr3_length: 12
d_call: .
j_call: TRBJ1-2
v_call: TRBV6-1
clone_size: .
cdr3_aa: CASTLDSYGYTF
cdr3_nt: TGTGCCAGCACTCTGGACAGCTATGGCTACACCTTC

cdr3_length: 12
d_call: .
j_call: TRBJ1-5
v_call: TRBV10-2
clone_size: .
cdr3_aa: CASPGRRGAQHF
cdr3_nt: TGCGCCAGCCCGGGGCGGCGAGGGGCCCAGCATTTT

cdr3_length: 16
d_call: TRBD2
j_call: TRBJ2-1
v_call: TRBV30
clone_size: .
cdr3_aa: CAWSRSGTSGYNEQFF
cdr3_nt: TGTGCCTGGAGCAGATCCGGGACTAGCGGATACAATGAGCAGTTCTTC

cdr3_length: 13
d_call: TRBD1
j_call: TRBJ1-2
v_call: TRBV29-1
clone_size: once
cdr3_aa: CSVEDRTVDGYTF
cdr3_nt: TGCAGCGTTGAGGACAGGACGGTGGATGGCTACACCTTC

cdr3_length: 13
d_call: .
j_call: TRBJ2-1
v_call: TRBV5-4
clone_size: .
cdr3_aa: CASSSRGTDEQFF
cdr3_nt: TGTGCCAGCAGCTCCCGGGGGACGGATGAGCAGTTCTTC

cdr3_length: 13
d_call: .
j_call: TRBJ2-1
v_call: TRBV2
clone_size: few
cdr3_aa: CASSRGSLGSEFF
cdr3_nt: TGTGCCAGCAGTCGGGGGAGTCTCGGAAGTGAGTTCTTC

cdr3_length: 14
d_call: TRBD1
j_call: TRBJ2-7
v_call: TRBV30
clone_size: .
cdr3_aa: CAWSTGDRVYEQYF
cdr3_nt: TGTGCCTGGAGTACAGGGGACAGGGTCTACGAGCAGTACTTC

cdr3_length: 16
d_call: TRBD1
j_call: TRBJ1-2
v_call: TRBV7-9
clone_size: .
cdr3_aa: CASSPGTGGVLGVNTF
cdr3_nt: TGTGCCAGCAGCCCCGGGACAGGGGGCGTTTTGGGGGTGAACACCTTC

cdr3_length: 10
d_call: .
j_call: TRBJ2-3
v_call: TRBV6-4
clone_size: .
cdr3_aa: CASSPDTQYF
cdr3_nt: TGTGCCAGCAGCCCCGATACGCAGTATTTT

cdr3_length: 11
d_call: .
j_call: TRBJ2-5
v_call: TRBV18
clone_size: .
cdr3_aa: CASSPGETQYF
cdr3_nt: TGTGCCAGCTCACCAGGCGAGACCCAGTACTTC

cdr3_length: 11
d_call: .
j_call: TRBJ2-5
v_call: TRBV5-1
clone_size: .
cdr3_aa: CASRQQETQYF
cdr3_nt: TGCGCCAGCAGGCAGCAAGAGACCCAGTACTTC

cdr3_length: 16
d_call: .
j_call: TRBJ2-2
v_call: TRBV28
clone_size: once
cdr3_aa: CASRRQTGSSTGELFF
cdr3_nt: TGTGCCAGCAGACGACAAACAGGGTCCAGCACCGGGGAGCTGTTTTTT

cdr3_length: 16
d_call: TRBD1
j_call: TRBJ2-3
v_call: TRBV11-2
clone_size: once
cdr3_aa: CASSPRWDRVTDTQYF
cdr3_nt: TGTGCCAGCAGCCCCAGGTGGGACAGGGTTACAGATACGCAGTATTTT

cdr3_length: 17
d_call: .
j_call: TRBJ1-2
v_call: TRBV19
clone_size: .
cdr3_aa: CASRITGLLSLLYGYTF
cdr3_nt: TGTGCCAGTAGGATAACTGGTCTCCTCAGCTTACTCTATGGCTACACCTTC

cdr3_length: 15
d_call: .
j_call: TRBJ1-5
v_call: TRBV28
clone_size: .
cdr3_aa: CASSLGGYSNQPQHF
cdr3_nt: TGTGCCAGCAGTCTAGGGGGATATAGCAATCAGCCCCAGCATTTT

cdr3_length: 15
d_call: .
j_call: TRBJ1-2
v_call: TRBV7-2
clone_size: .
cdr3_aa: CASSLVGVGTYGYTF
cdr3_nt: TGTGCCAGCAGCTTAGTAGGAGTAGGGACCTATGGCTACACCTTC

cdr3_length: 15
d_call: TRBD1
j_call: TRBJ2-7
v_call: TRBV19
clone_size: .
cdr3_aa: CASSMGTGYSYEQYF
cdr3_nt: TGTGCCAGTAGTATGGGGACAGGGTACTCCTACGAGCAGTACTTC

cdr3_length: 15
d_call: TRBD2
j_call: TRBJ2-3
v_call: TRBV5-8
clone_size: few
cdr3_aa: CASSRLAGSTDTQYF
cdr3_nt: TGTGCCAGCAGCCGACTAGCGGGTAGCACAGATACGCAGTATTTT

cdr3_length: 16
d_call: TRBD2
j_call: TRBJ2-3
v_call: TRBV5-1
clone_size: .
cdr3_aa: CASSLGAGVSIDTQYF
cdr3_nt: TGCGCCAGCAGCTTGGGTGCGGGAGTCTCCATAGATACGCAGTATTTT

cdr3_length: 14
d_call: .
j_call: TRBJ2-3
v_call: TRBV29-1
clone_size: many
cdr3_aa: CSVDGQGRGDTQYF
cdr3_nt: TGCAGCGTTGACGGCCAGGGTAGAGGAGATACGCAGTATTTT

cdr3_length: 11
d_call: .
j_call: TRBJ1-3
v_call: TRBV6-6
clone_size: .
cdr3_aa: CASSYNGPTDF
cdr3_nt: TGTGCCAGCAGTTACAACGGGCCCACCGATTTT

cdr3_length: 13
d_call: .
j_call: TRBJ1-1
v_call: TRBV2
clone_size: .
cdr3_aa: CASGAGRGTEAFF
cdr3_nt: TGTGCCAGCGGCGCAGGGAGGGGCACTGAAGCTTTCTTT

cdr3_length: 18
d_call: TRBD2
j_call: TRBJ2-3
v_call: TRBV7-2
clone_size: few
cdr3_aa: CASSHLDGLAGGTDTQYF
cdr3_nt: TGTGCCAGCAGCCACCTGGATGGGCTAGCGGGAGGAACAGATACGCAGTATTTT

cdr3_length: 14
d_call: .
j_call: TRBJ2-3
v_call: TRBV18
clone_size: .
cdr3_aa: CASSPRGSTDTQYF
cdr3_nt: TGTGCCAGCTCACCGAGGGGTAGCACAGATACGCAGTATTTT

cdr3_length: 17
d_call: .
j_call: TRBJ2-3
v_call: TRBV7-9
clone_size: many
cdr3_aa: CASSLATTGLGTDTQYF
cdr3_nt: TGTGCCAGCAGCTTGGCCACGACAGGTCTAGGCACAGATACGCAGTATTTT

cdr3_length: 12
d_call: .
j_call: TRBJ1-1
v_call: TRBV29-1
clone_size: few
cdr3_aa: CSGRQVNTEAFF
cdr3_nt: TGCAGCGGGCGACAGGTAAACACTGAAGCTTTCTTT

cdr3_length: 15
d_call: .
j_call: TRBJ2-7
v_call: TRBV14
clone_size: few
cdr3_aa: CASSLPTSSSYEQYF
cdr3_nt: TGTGCCAGCAGCCTACCAACTAGCTCTTCCTACGAGCAGTACTTC

cdr3_length: 15
d_call: TRBD1
j_call: TRBJ2-7
v_call: TRBV10-3
clone_size: .
cdr3_aa: CAISDRDRGSDEQYF
cdr3_nt: TGTGCCATCAGTGACAGGGACAGGGGGTCTGACGAGCAGTACTTC

cdr3_length: 16
d_call: .
j_call: TRBJ2-2
v_call: TRBV5-1
clone_size: .
cdr3_aa: CASSSILQGGTGELFF
cdr3_nt: TGCGCCAGCAGCTCCATCCTACAGGGCGGGACCGGGGAGCTGTTTTTT